A single sample gave rise to the 16 T cell receptor beta chains below, sequenced in a study of T cell repertoires in aging, cancer and after chemotherapy. Rearranged V-D-J TRB sequences were amplified with a mixed TRB-A/B primer pool. One entry per CDR3 protein, called by TCRdb with MiXCR from the multiplex PCR reads. The data hold more than 9,000 distinct CDR3 sequences, with approximately 30% observed a single time. TCR beta rearrangements were amplified from peripheral blood genomic DNA. Input material: blood. The receptors come from a human donor in good health.

The V call is TRBV12-3 or TRBV12-4, the J call TRBJ2-5; D may be TRBD2 (6 bases). TRBJ2-7 explains the end of the DNA better; the J call may be wrong. CDR3 length: 12 residues. The CDR3 DNA is TGTGCCACGGGGGTAGCGGACTACGAGCAGTACTTC. Translating gives CATGVADYEQYF.

A remark on this clonotype: The junction shows a germline mismatch at one end, possibly a read error. The CDR3 DNA reads as TGTGCCAGCAGACCACAGGGCTTTCAGGGCTTCACCTTC. Its protein is CASRPQGFQGFTF. This chain uses TRBV12-3 or TRBV12-4 with TRBJ1-2; the D gene is possibly TRBD1 (6 bases). The CDR3 runs to 13 residues.

The chain recombines TRBV6-1 with TRBJ1-6; D possibly corresponds to TRBD1 (5 bases). In germline, CDR1 is MNHNS, CDR2 SASEGT. Deletions cut 6 bases from V and 3 bases from J, with 12 bases between. This CDR3 spans 15 amino acids. CDR3 residues: CASRSRGNYNSPLHF. The DNA of the CDR3 is TGTGCCAGCAGATCCCGGGGGAACTATAATTCACCCCTCCACTTT.

The chain is built from TRBV7-9 and TRBJ2-1; possibly TRBD2 for D (6 bases). Trimming stripped 5 bases from V and 3 bases from J, with 14 bases between. Per the germline V gene, CDR1 is SEHNR and CDR2 is FQNEAQ (reference sequence). The CDR3 is 15 residues long. As DNA, the CDR3 is TGTGCCAGCAGCACCCGCCTAGCGCACTACAATGAGCAGTTCTTC. Translation: CASSTRLAHYNEQFF.

This clonotype was detected only a few times. CDR3 nucleotide sequence: TGTGCCAGCTCACCCAGCCAGGGATCCTACAATGAGCAGTTCTTC. This encodes CASSPSQGSYNEQFF. The J gene is TRBJ2-1, the V gene TRBV18, with D possibly matching TRBD1 (5 bases). V shed 3 bases and J shed 1 base, with 10 bases lying between them. The CDR3 is 15 residues long. Looked up from germline, CDR1 is KGHSH and CDR2 is LQKENI.

There are a few counts of this clonotype. The chain employs TRBV27 and TRBJ2-7; D may be TRBD2 (5 bases). CDR3 size: 11 residues. V was trimmed by 4 bases and J by 6 bases, leaving 7 bases between them. Looked up from germline, CDR1 is MNHEY and CDR2 is SMNVEV (reference sequence). The DNA for the CDR3 is TGTGCCAGCAGTTCGGGGAGCGAGCAGTACTTC. Translation gives CASSSGSEQYF.

Comments on this clonotype: Relative to the germline gene, one junction end is altered; a read error may explain this. The chain links TRBV6-5 to TRBJ2-7; 10 bases fit TRBD1. There are 15 residues in the CDR3. Germline V CDR1 and CDR2: MNHEY, SVGAGI. The CDR3 nucleotides are TGTACCAGCAGCCAGGGACAGGGGATATCCTACGAGCAGTACTTC. Its translation: CTSSQGQGISYEQYF.

In this sample, this clonotype turned up a few times. This rearrangement joins TRBV19 to TRBJ1-5, with 9 bases matching TRBD1. Germline CDR1 is LNHDA and CDR2 is SQIVND (reference sequence). CDR3 size: 15 residues. V dropped 5 bases and J dropped 3; count of bases not matched to a gene: 5. The CDR3 DNA follows: TGTGCCAGTAGTCCTAGGGACAGGGTCAATCAGCCCCAGCATTTT. This translates into CASSPRDRVNQPQHF.

The rearrangement links TRBV30 to TRBJ1-4, with D unresolved. This CDR3 contains 13 residues. Trimming removed 2 bases at V and 5 bases at J, with 9 bases between. CDR1 and CDR2 (germline): GTSNPN, SVGIG (reference sequence). The CDR3 DNA is TGTGCCTGGAGTAATATGGGGAATGAAAAACTGTTTTTT. Protein product: CAWSNMGNEKLFF.

This clonotype came up a few times. V and J are TRBV6-1 and TRBJ1-5, with 9 bases matching TRBD1. V shed 5 bases, J shed 5 bases, and the junction held 13 bases outside the gene matches. CDR3 length equals 17 residues. Germline V gives CDR1 MNHNS, CDR2 SASEGT. CDR3 DNA: TGTGCCAGCAGTTTCCGGGACAGGGCAAACACCTATCAGCCCCAGCATTTT. It translates to CASSFRDRANTYQPQHF.

This clonotype was seen a handful of times. CDR3 sequence (DNA): TGTGCCAGCAGCTTCCCCCCCACGTGGACCGATACGCAGTATTTT. Protein product: CASSFPPTWTDTQYF. The V call is TRBV11-3, the J call TRBJ2-3, with D unresolved. Germline V gene sequence: CDR1 SGHNT, CDR2 YENEEA. V lost 3 bases to trimming and J lost 6 bases, with 16 bases between them. This CDR3 is 15 amino acids long.

This clonotype was seen a few times. This sequence joins TRBV18 and TRBJ2-3, with 7 bases aligning to TRBD1. This CDR3 comprises 13 residues. The germline V gene encodes CDR1 KGHSH and CDR2 LQKENI. Trimming at V came to 3 bases and at J to 6 bases, leaving 3 bases not matched to a gene. DNA of the CDR3: TGTGCCAGCTCACCCCAACAGGGGGATACGCAGTATTTT. The encoded protein is CASSPQQGDTQYF.

The chain carries TRBV18 and TRBJ2-7; no reliable D call. Per the germline V gene, CDR1 is KGHSH and CDR2 is LQKENI. The CDR3 is 15 residues long. Trimming pared 8 bases from V and 2 bases from J, leaving 19 bases between. CDR3 in amino acids: CASSFTGRMTYEQYF. The CDR3 DNA follows: TGTGCCAGCAGTTTTACCGGGCGGATGACCTACGAGCAGTACTTC.

This clonotype was observed a handful of times. The V gene is TRBV6-1, the J gene TRBJ1-1, with 8 bases fitting TRBD1. Germline V gene lookup returns CDR1 MNHNS and CDR2 SASEGT. The ends lost 7 bases at V and 9 bases at J; junction bases unmatched: 10. This CDR3 is built from 13 residues. CDR3 coding DNA: TGTGCCAGCATTGCCAGGGGGCTGTTCCAAGCTTTCTTT. This translates into CASIARGLFQAFF.

Concerning this clonotype: Given a much more abundant clone one base away, this may be a read error. The chain uses TRBV19 and TRBJ2-1, with D unresolved. Germline CDR1 is LNHDA and CDR2 is SQIVND (reference sequence). V lost 8 bases and J lost 8, with 13 bases in between. The CDR3 has 12 residues. This CDR3 reads CASRHPQDEQFF. For the CDR3, the DNA is TGTGCCAGTCGTCACCCTCAGGATGAGCAGTTCTTC.

The gene calls are TRBV10-3 and TRBJ1-6; 7 nucleotides line up with TRBD1. Germline CDR1 reads ENHRY; CDR2 reads SYGVKD. This CDR3 is 14 amino acids long. The ends lost 4 bases at V and 9 bases at J; junction bases unmatched: 6. The CDR3 coding sequence is TGTGCCATCAGTGCACAGGGGTCCGGTTCACCCCTCCACTTT. Its translation: CAISAQGSGSPLHF.